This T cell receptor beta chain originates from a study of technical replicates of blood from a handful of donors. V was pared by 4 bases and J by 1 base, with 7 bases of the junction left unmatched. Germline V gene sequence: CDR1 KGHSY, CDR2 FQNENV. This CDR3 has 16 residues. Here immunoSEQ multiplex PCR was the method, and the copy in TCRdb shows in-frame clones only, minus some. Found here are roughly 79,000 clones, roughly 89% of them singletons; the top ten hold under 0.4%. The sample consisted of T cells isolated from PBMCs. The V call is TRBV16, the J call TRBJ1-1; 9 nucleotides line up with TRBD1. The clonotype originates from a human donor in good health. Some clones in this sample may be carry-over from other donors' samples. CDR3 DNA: TGTGCCAGCAGCCCCTTAGGACAGGGGAAGAACACTGAAGCTTTCTTT. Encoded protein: CASSPLGQGKNTEAFF.